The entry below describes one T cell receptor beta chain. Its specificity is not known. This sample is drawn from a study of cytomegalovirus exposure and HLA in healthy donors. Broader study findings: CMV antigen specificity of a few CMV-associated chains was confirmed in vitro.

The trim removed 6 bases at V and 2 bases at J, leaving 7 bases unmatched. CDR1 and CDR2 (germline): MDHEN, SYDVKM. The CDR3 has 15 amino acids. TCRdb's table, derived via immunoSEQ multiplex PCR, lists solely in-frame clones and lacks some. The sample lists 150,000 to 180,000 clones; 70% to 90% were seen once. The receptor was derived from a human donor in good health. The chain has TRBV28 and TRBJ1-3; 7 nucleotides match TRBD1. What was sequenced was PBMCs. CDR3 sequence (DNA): TGTGCCAGCAGCACCCAGGGGGGCGCTGGAAACACCATATATTTT. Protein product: CASSTQGGAGNTIYF.